This T cell receptor (beta chain) emerged from a study of brain T cells in children with intractable seizures. The study, taken as a whole, reports: Patients' HCMV serostatus was unknown; virus specificity rests on CDR3 similarity alone. Clones missing pre-surgery may reflect undersampling of that blood sample.

This CDR3 has 11 amino acids. Per germline, CDR1 KGHDR and CDR2 SFDVKD. A word on this clone: Its target is unknown. One end of the junction does not line up with germline, which may come from a read error.

Sequencing was limited to surgery cases with top T cell transcript signatures in brain tissue. The method was immunoSEQ multiplex PCR; TCRdb's version includes in-frame clones alone and lacks a portion of them. The sample includes roughly 120,000 clones, approximately 94% of them seen just once. The source material was peripheral blood, sampled at surgery. This rearrangement joins TRBV24-1 to TRBJ1-1; D is undetermined. This TCR came from a boy younger than two with hemimegalencephaly and intractable seizures. The CDR3 region has the DNA TGTGCCACCAGTGCCGAGGGCCGACTCCGTTTT. Protein sequence: CATSAEGRLRF.